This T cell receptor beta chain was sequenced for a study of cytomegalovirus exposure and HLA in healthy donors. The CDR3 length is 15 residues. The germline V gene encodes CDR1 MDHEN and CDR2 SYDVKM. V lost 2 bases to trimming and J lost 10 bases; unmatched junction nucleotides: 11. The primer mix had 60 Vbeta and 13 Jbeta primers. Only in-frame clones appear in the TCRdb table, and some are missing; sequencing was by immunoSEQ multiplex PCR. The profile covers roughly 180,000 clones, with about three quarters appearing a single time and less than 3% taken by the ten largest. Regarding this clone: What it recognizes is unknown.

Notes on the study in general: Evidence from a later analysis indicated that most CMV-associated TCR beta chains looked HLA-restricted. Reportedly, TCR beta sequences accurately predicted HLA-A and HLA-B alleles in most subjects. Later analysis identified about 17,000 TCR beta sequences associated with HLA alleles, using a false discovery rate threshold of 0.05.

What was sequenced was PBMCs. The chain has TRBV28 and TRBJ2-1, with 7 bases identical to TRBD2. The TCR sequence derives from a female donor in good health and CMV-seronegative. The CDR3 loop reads CASSLGLADPGEQFF. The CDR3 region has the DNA TGTGCCAGCAGTTTAGGGCTAGCGGATCCTGGGGAGCAGTTCTTC.